One and the same sample provided the 32 T cell receptor beta chains below, sequenced in a study of T cell responses to AZD1222 COVID-19 vaccine. Clones were read by immunoSEQ multiplex PCR, and TCRdb kept only the in-frame ones, dropping some. The sample consists of about 120,000 clones, approximately 91% of them appearing once. The specimen comprised peripheral blood, sampled on day 0 of AZD1222 vaccination. Every receptor here comes from an adult in good health.

The rearrangement links TRBV6-2 or TRBV6-3 to TRBJ2-3, with 11 nucleotides matching TRBD2. CDR1 is MNHEY and CDR2 is SVGEGT in the germline V gene. V shed 2 bases, J shed 3 bases, and the junction held 7 bases outside the gene matches. The CDR3 is 17 residues long. In DNA form, the CDR3 reads TGTGCCAGCAGTTACGTAGCGGGAGGGCCTCGGACAGATACGCAGTATTTT. Amino acid sequence: CASSYVAGGPRTDTQYF.

J is TRBJ2-7 and V is TRBV11-2; the D gene could be TRBD1 or TRBD2 (8 bases each). Trimming took off 7 bases at V and 1 base at J, with 20 bases between the two ends. This CDR3 has 16 residues. The germline V gene encodes CDR1 SGHAT and CDR2 FQNNGV. This CDR3 is CASTGRGRGPSYEQYF. The DNA of the CDR3 is TGTGCCAGCACCGGGAGGGGCAGGGGGCCTTCCTACGAGCAGTACTTC.

J is TRBJ1-5 and V is TRBV19; D is perhaps TRBD1 (5 bases). CDR3 length: 13 residues. Germline CDR1 is LNHDA and CDR2 is SQIVND (reference sequence). V lost 6 bases and J 4 bases, leaving 10 bases between the germline ends. CDR3 in amino acids: CASSTNRNQPQHF. In nucleotides, the CDR3 is TGTGCCAGTAGCACGAACAGGAATCAGCCCCAGCATTTT.

V and J are TRBV19 and TRBJ1-6; no clear D gene. The germline V gene encodes CDR1 LNHDA and CDR2 SQIVND (reference sequence). The CDR3 loop spans 14 amino acids. The V end was cut by 5 bases, the J end by 7 bases, with 12 bases between. The CDR3 loop is CASSLRTENSPLHF. As DNA, the CDR3 is TGTGCCAGTAGTCTTCGGACGGAAAATTCACCCCTCCACTTT.

The chain joins TRBV18 to TRBJ1-5, with D possibly matching TRBD1 (5 bases). Trimming pared 3 bases from V and 6 bases from J, leaving 15 bases between. This CDR3 has 15 residues. Germline assignment: CDR1 KGHSH and CDR2 LQKENI. The CDR3 DNA reads TGTGCCAGCTCACCCTCGGATCCGGGGCGTCAGCCCCAGCATTTT. It specifies CASSPSDPGRQPQHF.

This clone was seen only once. The CDR3 DNA follows: TGTGCCAGCAGTCAAAGTGCGGGAGGCAAAAATGAGCAGTTCTTC. Its translation: CASSQSAGGKNEQFF. This chain links TRBV4-2 with TRBJ2-1; TRBD2 matches 8 bases. The CDR3 spans 15 residues. Looked up from germline, CDR1 is LGHNA and CDR2 is YNFKEQ. After removal of 6 bases from V and 7 bases from J, the junction contained 11 bases not matched to a gene.

This clone came up a few times. The gene calls are TRBV19 and TRBJ1-5; 7 nucleotides align to TRBD1. The V gene's germline CDR1 is LNHDA and CDR2 SQIVND (reference sequence). This CDR3 comprises 15 residues. The V and J ends lost 7 bases and 0 bases, in that order; junction bases with no gene match: 6. Here the CDR3 reads CASTLDRNSNQPQHF. In DNA, the CDR3 is TGTGCCAGTACCCTGGACAGGAATAGCAATCAGCCCCAGCATTTT.

The chain combines TRBV5-3 with TRBJ1-4; the match to TRBD1 covers 9 bases. TRBV5-3 belongs to the ORF category, with a function that is uncertain. The CDR3 runs 15 residues. V lost 0 bases and J lost 8; bases outside the gene matches: 5. The CDR3 DNA reads TGTGCCAGAAGCTTGGGGGGACAGGGATCCGAAAAACTGTTTTTT. It is translated as CARSLGGQGSEKLFF.

This chain joins TRBV28 and TRBJ2-3, with D tentatively TRBD1 or TRBD2 (6 bases each). The CDR3 length is 13 residues. The V and J ends lost 7 bases and 7 bases respectively, with 15 bases between them. In germline, CDR1 is MDHEN, CDR2 SYDVKM. CDR3 residues: CASTAGGSNTQYF. CDR3 bases: TGTGCCAGCACGGCCGGGGGCTCTAATACGCAGTATTTT.

The rearrangement links TRBV5-1 to TRBJ2-1; possibly TRBD1 for D (5 bases). This CDR3 spans 13 amino acids. V lost 4 bases and J lost 9, with 14 bases in between. CDR1 is SGHRS and CDR2 is YFSETQ in the germline V gene. Written as DNA, the CDR3 is TGCGCCAGCAGCGGCCGGACAACAGGTGAGCAGTTCTTC. Protein sequence: CASSGRTTGEQFF.

The chain carries TRBV19 and TRBJ2-1; TRBD2 matches 7 bases. The CDR3 consists of 16 residues. The V and J ends lost 5 bases and 0 bases, in that order; junction bases with no gene match: 7. Germline CDR1 reads LNHDA; CDR2 reads SQIVND (reference sequence). Written as DNA, the CDR3 is TGTGCCAGTAGTGTTGCGGGGAGGGGCTCCTACAATGAGCAGTTCTTC. This gives the protein CASSVAGRGSYNEQFF.

The rearrangement joins TRBV19 to TRBJ2-1; TRBD2 matches at 12 bases. Germline-derived CDR1 and CDR2 are LNHDA and SQIVND (reference sequence). The CDR3 spans 16 residues. Losses at the gene ends were 5 bases for V and 7 bases for J; bases not matched to a gene: 9. The CDR3, as DNA: TGTGCCAGTAGTGTCAGGACTAGCGGGATGGTTAATGAGCAGTTCTTC. It codes for CASSVRTSGMVNEQFF. Full variable domain (rest looked up from reference TRBV19 and TRBJ2-1): DGGITQSPKYLFRKEGQNVTLSCEQNLNHDAMYWYRQDPGQGLRLIYYSQIVNDFQKGDIAEGYSVSREKKESFPLTVTSAQKNPTAFYLCASSVRTSGMVNEQFFGPGTRLTVL.

The chain links TRBV28 to TRBJ1-6; D might be TRBD1 (6 bases). Deletions cut 11 bases from V and 6 bases from J, with 14 bases between. Germline CDR1 reads MDHEN; CDR2 reads SYDVKM. The CDR3 runs 13 residues. CDR3 nucleotide sequence: TGTGCCGCGGGACACTTGATTAATTCACCCCTCCACTTT. It encodes CAAGHLINSPLHF.

The chain has TRBV28 and TRBJ2-1; 7 nucleotides align to TRBD2. The junction had 13 bases not matched to a gene; V was cut back by 5 bases and J by 6 bases. The CDR3 has 16 amino acids. Germline V gene data show CDR1 as MDHEN and CDR2 as SYDVKM. CDR3 nucleotides: TGTGCCAGCAGTGGCCCCCCGGGCGGGAGAACCAATGAGCAGTTCTTC. Residues: CASSGPPGGRTNEQFF. The full variable domain, in which reference TRBV28 and TRBJ2-1 provide the parts outside the CDR3, is DVKVTQSSRYLVKRTGEKVFLECVQDMDHENMFWYRQDPGLGLRLIYFSYDVKMKEKGDIPEGYSVSREKKERFSLILESASTNQTSMYLCASSGPPGGRTNEQFFGPGTRLTVL.

The chain has TRBV4-2 and TRBJ1-3; D uncertain. Germline-derived CDR1 and CDR2 are LGHNA and YNFKEQ. V lost 0 bases and J lost 0, with 15 bases in between. This CDR3 has 18 residues. CDR3: CASSQEASRVGSGNTIYF. CDR3 bases: TGTGCCAGCAGCCAAGAAGCCTCGAGGGTCGGCTCTGGAAACACCATATATTTT.

V gene TRBV5-4 combines with J gene TRBJ1-2; 7 bases line up with TRBD1. Losses at the gene ends were 4 bases for V and 4 bases for J; bases not matched to a gene: 7. Per the germline V gene, CDR1 is SGHNT and CDR2 is YYREEE (reference sequence). The CDR3 loop spans 14 amino acids. Here the CDR3 DNA reads TGTGCCAGCAGCCCTGGGACAGAAGGCTATGGCTACACCTTC. It translates to CASSPGTEGYGYTF.

The chain couples TRBV5-1 to TRBJ2-7; 7 bases map to TRBD2. The V segment lost 2 bases and the J segment 1 base; nucleotides outside the gene matches: 6. Per germline, CDR1 SGHRS and CDR2 YFSETQ. The CDR3 runs 15 residues. Here the CDR3 DNA reads TGCGCCAGCAGCTTAGCGGGGACCACATCCTACGAGCAGTACTTC. Protein: CASSLAGTTSYEQYF.

The J gene is TRBJ1-2, the V gene TRBV2, with a possible D match to TRBD1 (5 bases). This CDR3 region has 15 residues. Trimming took off 5 bases at V and 6 bases at J, with 19 bases between the two ends. Germline assignment: CDR1 SNHLY and CDR2 FYNNEI. The CDR3 here is CASSRFTGVGNGYTF. CDR3 nucleotides: TGTGCCAGCAGTCGCTTTACAGGCGTCGGAAATGGCTACACCTTC.

The chain uses TRBV9 and TRBJ2-3, with 10 bases matching TRBD1. V lost 4 bases, J lost 5 bases, and 7 bases stayed unmatched. The CDR3 is 15 amino acids. Germline V gene data show CDR1 as SGDLS and CDR2 as YYNGEE. CDR3 protein: CASSTTGGKIDTQYF. The CDR3 DNA follows: TGTGCCAGCAGCACGACAGGGGGCAAGATAGATACGCAGTATTTT.

The chain links TRBV6-1 to TRBJ2-5; D uncertain. Germline V gene sequence: CDR1 MNHNS, CDR2 SASEGT. V was trimmed by 2 bases and J by 6 bases, leaving 13 bases between them. The CDR3 is 14 residues long. The CDR3 protein is CASSELGPWKTQYF. CDR3 sequence (DNA): TGTGCCAGCAGTGAACTCGGTCCGTGGAAGACCCAGTACTTC.

J is TRBJ1-1 and V is TRBV5-4; possible D gene TRBD1, 6 bases. V lost 8 bases and J lost 1, with 18 bases in between. Germline CDR1 is SGHNT and CDR2 is YYREEE (reference sequence). The CDR3 sequence is 15 residues long. The CDR3, as DNA: TGTGCCAGTAGGAGTTGGGGGCAGCAGAACACTGAAGCTTTCTTT. Amino acids: CASRSWGQQNTEAFF. Complete variable domain (other parts from reference TRBV5-4 and TRBJ1-1): ETGVTQSPTHLIKTRGQQVTLRCSSQSGHNTVSWYQQALGQGPQFIFQYYREEENGRGNFPPRFSGLQFPNYSSELNVNALELDDSALYLCASRSWGQQNTEAFFGQGTRLTVV.

This clone was picked up one time. V and J are TRBV18 and TRBJ2-7; 9 bases agree with TRBD1. Germline-derived CDR1 and CDR2 are KGHSH and LQKENI. This CDR3 is built from 15 residues. V lost 3 bases and J lost 2; bases outside the gene matches: 5. This CDR3 reads CASSPGQGRPYEQYF. CDR3 in DNA: TGTGCCAGCTCACCTGGACAGGGGCGACCCTACGAGCAGTACTTC.

The chain has TRBV11-2 and TRBJ1-2; D is ambiguous. This CDR3 region has 12 residues. The ends were cut back, 2 bases at V and 7 bases at J, with 8 bases in the middle. The germline CDR1 and CDR2 sequences are SGHAT and FQNNGV. CDR3 amino acids: CASSLSDSGYTF. The CDR3 region has the DNA TGTGCCAGCAGCTTATCAGATTCTGGCTACACCTTC.

J is TRBJ2-1 and V is TRBV5-1, with D hard to call. This CDR3 spans 11 amino acids. V was shortened by 1 base and J by 6 bases, with 2 bases between the two germline ends. Germline CDR1 is SGHRS and CDR2 is YFSETQ. The CDR3 DNA reads as TGCGCCAGCAGCTTGTTCAATGAGCAGTTCTTC. Its protein is CASSLFNEQFF. Full variable domain (remainder filled in from reference TRBV5-1 and TRBJ2-1): KAGVTQTPRYLIKTRGQQVTLSCSPISGHRSVSWYQQTPGQGLQFLFEYFSETQRNKGNFPGRFSGRQFSNSRSEMNVSTLELGDSALYLCASSLFNEQFFGPGTRLTVL.

This sequence joins TRBV27 and TRBJ1-2; the D is unclear. Germline assignment: CDR1 MNHEY and CDR2 SMNVEV (reference sequence). V dropped 2 bases and J dropped 5 bases, with 12 bases sitting between them. The CDR3 covers 14 residues. CDR3 sequence reads: CASSLQSGAYGYTF. CDR3 DNA: TGTGCCAGCAGTTTACAGTCAGGAGCATATGGCTACACCTTC.

This clone was detected ten times or more. This chain joins TRBV10-2 and TRBJ1-1, with D unresolved. Trimming pared 4 bases from V and 5 bases from J, leaving 20 bases between. CDR3 length: 16 amino acids. Germline V gene data show CDR1 as WSHSY and CDR2 as SAAADI. CDR3 residues: CASSGGVVAWGTEAFF. DNA of the CDR3: TGCGCCAGCAGTGGGGGAGTGGTCGCGTGGGGTACTGAAGCTTTCTTT.

The chain joins TRBV6-6 to TRBJ2-1, with 7 bases lining up with TRBD2. CDR3 length: 15 amino acids. V lost 5 bases to trimming and J lost 1 base; unmatched junction nucleotides: 5. Germline lookup yields CDR1 MNHNY and CDR2 SVGAGI (reference sequence). The CDR3 is CASSLLAVSYNEQFF. The DNA of the CDR3 is TGTGCCAGCAGTCTCCTAGCGGTATCCTACAATGAGCAGTTCTTC.

The rearrangement joins TRBV2 to TRBJ1-5; maybe TRBD1 (6 bases). The germline V and J ends were trimmed by 4 bases and 0 bases, with 10 bases remaining between them. Germline V gene data show CDR1 as SNHLY and CDR2 as FYNNEI. The CDR3 runs 15 residues. The chain's CDR3 is CASSVQGYSNQPQHF. Here the CDR3 DNA reads TGTGCCAGCAGTGTACAGGGTTATAGCAATCAGCCCCAGCATTTT.

The chain links TRBV6-5 to TRBJ1-6; tentatively, D is TRBD1 (6 bases). Trimming stripped 6 bases from V and 7 bases from J, with 16 bases between. The CDR3 contains 15 residues. Germline V CDR1 and CDR2: MNHEY, SVGAGI. CDR3 amino acids: CASREGEFPNSPLHF. As DNA, the CDR3 is TGTGCCAGCAGAGAGGGGGAATTTCCCAATTCACCCCTCCACTTT.

The rearrangement links TRBV5-4 to TRBJ1-3, with a tentative D call TRBD1 (5 bases). CDR1 and CDR2 (germline): SGHNT, YYREEE (reference sequence). Between the trimmed V and J ends, which lost 0 bases and 4 bases, there was a span of 14 bases. The length of the CDR3 is 16 residues. The CDR3 protein is CASSLEEGREGNTIYF. The DNA for the CDR3 is TGTGCCAGCAGCTTGGAAGAGGGGAGGGAAGGAAACACCATATATTTT.

V and J are TRBV24-1 and TRBJ2-3, with D uncertain. The CDR3 has 13 residues. From germline, CDR1 is KGHDR and CDR2 SFDVKD. V gave up 7 bases and J gave up 1 base, with 8 bases separating them. This CDR3 is CATSRAGTDTQYF. CDR3 nucleotides: TGTGCCACCAGCCGGGCCGGCACAGATACGCAGTATTTT.

The V call is TRBV3-1 (or the pseudogene TRBV3-2), the J call TRBJ1-4; a possible D gene is TRBD1 (6 bases). CDR3 size: 14 residues. The V end was cut by 7 bases, the J end by 8 bases, with 17 bases between. Germline V CDR1 and CDR2: LGHDT, YNNKEL (reference sequence). The CDR3 DNA follows: TGTGCCAGCAACCCCTCGGGGGCCCCAGAAAAACTGTTTTTT. It specifies CASNPSGAPEKLFF.